The sequence of this T cell receptor beta chain was determined in a study of T-cell reconstitution after alpha-beta-depleted transplantation in children. Study conclusions and caveats: There were some patients whose high TCRbeta diversity at day 60 came from surviving recipient T cells and thymic progenitors. Several hundred graft clones that had expanded were reportedly the source of alpha-beta T cells about two months after transplant.

This clonotype showed up many times. Its antigen is currently unknown. Unique molecular identifiers featured in how the TCRbeta library was prepared. TCRdb fed the PCR reads into MiXCR, producing one record per CDR3 protein. The table lists approximately 490,000 distinct CDR3 sequences, under 12% of them singletons. Germline CDR1 SGHKS, CDR2 YYEKEE (reference sequence). Trimming took 2 bases from V and 3 from J, leaving 15 bases between them. This CDR3 is 15 amino acids long. This TCR was sampled from a child aged 2 to 10 with inherited bone marrow failure, due to receive a stem cell transplant. The starting material was PBMCs, obtained before TCRalphabeta/CD19-depleted stem cell transplant. This chain joins TRBV5-5 and TRBJ2-7; TRBD1 might be the D (5 bases). CDR3 amino acids: CASSLNPQGNYEQYF. The CDR3 DNA reads as TGTGCCAGCAGCTTAAATCCTCAGGGAAACTACGAGCAGTACTTC.